This T cell receptor (beta chain) was observed in a study of T-cell memory formation after mild COVID-19. General study findings and limits: Day 15 to 85 contracting clones showed balanced CD4/CD8; later expanders leaned CD4+. Certain responding clones were present in pre-infection memory, suggesting participation of cross-reactive memory.

Researchers used 5'RACE with constant-segment primers to make TCR alpha and TCR beta cDNA libraries that carry sample barcodes and UMIs. TCRdb reanalysed the 5' RACE reads using MiXCR and keeps one entry per CDR3 protein. In the table there are about 180,000 distinct CDR3 sequences, 16% of which are singletons. This CDR3 contains 15 residues. The germline V gene has CDR1 MNHEY and CDR2 SVGAGI. To note about this clonotype: Its antigen remains unknown. One end of the junction does not line up with germline, which may come from a read error.

The clonotype was recovered from an adult woman who had mild COVID-19 (a few samples of this study predate the infection). Cell type and time point are not known. Sequenced sample: PBMCs or a T cell subset sorted from them (not recorded which). The chain is built from TRBV6-5 and TRBJ2-7; 10 bases map to TRBD2. The CDR3 bases are TGTGCCAGCAGTTACGTAGCGGGGGGTCACTACGAGCATTACTTC. It specifies CASSYVAGGHYEHYF.